Sequencing of this T cell receptor (beta chain) was carried out in a study of blood T cells in healthy people across ages. General study results and limits: Long-lived donors had more naive CD4+ cells and higher diversity than aged donors. Age advanced and TCR beta diversity per million T cells fell, roughly linearly.

Collection of ten milliliters of peripheral blood was performed for each donor. As regards this clonotype: Its antigen is still unknown.

Combining a sample-barcoded 5' primer with a J-beta primer mix, a second PCR ran for roughly 7 to 11 cycles. Template switching added a 12-random-nucleotide identifier to every cDNA molecule. TCRdb processed the 5' RACE reads anew with MiXCR; each CDR3 protein has one entry. The sample shows about 970,000 distinct CDR3 sequences, 51% of them seen only once. Per germline, CDR1 LGHNA and CDR2 YNFKEQ. V lost 3 bases, J lost 9 bases, and 7 bases stayed unmatched. CDR3 length: 15 amino acids. Sequencing used blood. This clonotype was sampled from an older woman in good health. The V gene is TRBV4-2, the J gene TRBJ2-1, with TRBD1 identical over 11 bases. Here the CDR3 reads CASSQPGQGVCEQFF. In DNA form, the CDR3 reads TGTGCCAGCAGCCAGCCGGGACAGGGGGTTTGTGAGCAGTTCTTC.